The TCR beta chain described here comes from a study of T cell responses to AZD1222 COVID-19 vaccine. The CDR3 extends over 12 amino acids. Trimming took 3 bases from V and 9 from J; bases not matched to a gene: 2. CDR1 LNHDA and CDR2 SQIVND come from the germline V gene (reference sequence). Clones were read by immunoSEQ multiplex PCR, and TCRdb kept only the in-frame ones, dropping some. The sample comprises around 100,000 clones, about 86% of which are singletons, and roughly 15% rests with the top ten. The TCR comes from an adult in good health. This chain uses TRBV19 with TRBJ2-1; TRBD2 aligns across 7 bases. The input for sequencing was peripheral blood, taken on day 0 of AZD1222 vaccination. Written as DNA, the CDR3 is TGTGCCAGTAGTATCACGGGGGGTGAGCAGTTCTTC. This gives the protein CASSITGGEQFF.